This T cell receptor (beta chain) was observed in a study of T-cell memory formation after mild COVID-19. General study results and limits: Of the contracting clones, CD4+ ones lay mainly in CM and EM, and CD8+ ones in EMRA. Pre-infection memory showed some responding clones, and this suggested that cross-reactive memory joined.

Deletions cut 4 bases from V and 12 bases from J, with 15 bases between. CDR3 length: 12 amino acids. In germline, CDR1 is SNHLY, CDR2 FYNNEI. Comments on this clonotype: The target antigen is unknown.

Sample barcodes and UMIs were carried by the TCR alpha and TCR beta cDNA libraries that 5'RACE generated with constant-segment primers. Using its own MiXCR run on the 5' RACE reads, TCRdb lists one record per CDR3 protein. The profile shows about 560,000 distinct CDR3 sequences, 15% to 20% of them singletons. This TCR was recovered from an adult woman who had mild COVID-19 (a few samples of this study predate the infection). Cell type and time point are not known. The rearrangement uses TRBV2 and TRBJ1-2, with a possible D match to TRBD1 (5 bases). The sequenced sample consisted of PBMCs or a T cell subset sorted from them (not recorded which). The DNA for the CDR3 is TGTGCCAGCAGTGCACTTTCAGGGCTCAACACCTTC. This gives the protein CASSALSGLNTF. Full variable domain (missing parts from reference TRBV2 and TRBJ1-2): EPEVTQTPSHQVTQMGQEVILRCVPISNHLYFYWYRQILGQKVEFLVSFYNNEISEKSEIFDDQFSVERPDGSNFTLKIRSTKLEDSAMYFCASSALSGLNTFGSGTRLTVV.